This record looks at one T cell receptor (beta chain) sequence and its context. Its antigen is unidentified. The sample originates from a study of shared clonotypes between healthy human individuals. Study conclusions and caveats: In contrast to clonotypes shared by all four donors, non-shared clonotypes had lower generation probabilities. Larger estimated richness was generally recorded for naive subsets relative to memory subsets.

Germline CDR1 GTSNPN, CDR2 SVGIG (reference sequence). This CDR3 comprises 13 residues. Trimming cost V 5 bases and J 1 base, with 11 bases left between them. Data came from immunoSEQ multiplex PCR; TCRdb stores just in-frame clones and leaves some out. The sample includes about 2.3 million clones, approximately 93% of them seen just once. Input material: naive CD4+ T cells from PBMCs. The subset: CD45RA+ positively selected. The chain has TRBV30 and TRBJ1-1; D may be TRBD1 (5 bases). This sequence originates from a man aged 18 to 30 in good health. Some clones in this sample may be carry-over from other donors' samples. CDR3 loop: CAWAQQANTEAFF. CDR3 nucleotides: TGTGCCTGGGCTCAACAGGCGAACACTGAAGCTTTCTTT. Full variable domain (missing parts from reference TRBV30 and TRBJ1-1): SQTIHQWPATLVQPVGSPLSLECTVEGTSNPNLYWYRQAAGRGLQLLFYSVGIGQISSEVPQNLSASRPQDRQFILSSKKLLLSDSGFYLCAWAQQANTEAFFGQGTRLTVV.